Following are 25 T cell receptor beta chains from one sample sequenced in a study of response to subunit inactivated influenza vaccine. MiXCR was run by TCRdb on the RT-PCR reads, yielding one entry per CDR3 protein. The sample holds almost 600,000 distinct CDR3 sequences, around 13% seen once. The sequencing used PBMCs from blood, collected less than 13 days after vaccination. All receptors come from a man over 45 who received an inactivated influenza vaccine.

The chain links TRBV30 to TRBJ1-1, with 7 bases that match TRBD1. The CDR3 runs 14 residues. Trimming took 3 bases from V and 1 from J; bases not matched to a gene: 5. Germline-derived CDR1 and CDR2 are GTSNPN and SVGIG (reference sequence). CDR3 bases: TGTGCCTGGAGACCAGGGGGGCGGAACACTGAAGCTTTCTTT. Residues: CAWRPGGRNTEAFF.

J is TRBJ1-1 and V is TRBV29-1; a weak D match, TRBD1 (5 bases). Germline-derived CDR1 and CDR2 are SQVTM and ANQGSEA. V was cut by 5 bases and J by 5 bases, with 18 bases left in between. The CDR3 has 14 residues. The CDR3 DNA follows: TGCAGCGTTTCCGACCCGGGGGTAAAAACTGAAGCTTTCTTT. It yields the protein CSVSDPGVKTEAFF. Full variable domain (rest looked up from reference TRBV29-1 and TRBJ1-1): SAVISQKPSRDICQRGTSLTIQCQVDSQVTMMFWYRQQPGQSLTLIATANQGSEATYESGFVIDKFPISRPNLTFSTLTVSNMSPEDSSIYLCSVSDPGVKTEAFFGQGTRLTVV.

The chain combines TRBV19 with TRBJ2-7; D not certain. The CDR3 loop spans 14 amino acids. V dropped 0 bases and J dropped 3 bases, with 9 bases sitting between them. Germline V gene lookup returns CDR1 LNHDA and CDR2 SQIVND (reference sequence). CDR3 region: CASSIDLWIYEQYF. CDR3 nucleotides: TGTGCCAGTAGTATAGATCTATGGATCTACGAGCAGTACTTC. Drawing the rest from reference TRBV19 and TRBJ2-7, the complete variable domain is DGGITQSPKYLFRKEGQNVTLSCEQNLNHDAMYWYRQDPGQGLRLIYYSQIVNDFQKGDIAEGYSVSREKKESFPLTVTSAQKNPTAFYLCASSIDLWIYEQYFGPGTRLTVT.

The CDR3 protein is CSARDIRAENYGYTF. The CDR3 DNA is TGCAGTGCTAGAGATATCAGGGCGGAAAACTATGGCTACACCTTC. The rearrangement joins TRBV20-1 to TRBJ1-2; D possibly corresponds to TRBD1 (5 bases). The CDR3 runs 15 residues. In germline, CDR1 is DFQATT, CDR2 SNEGSKA (reference sequence). V was trimmed by 0 bases and J by 2 bases, leaving 13 bases between them.

This clonotype was seen many times. V usage is TRBV9 and J usage is TRBJ2-3; the match to TRBD2 covers 10 bases. This CDR3 is 16 amino acids long. The ends lost 0 bases at V and 2 bases at J; junction bases unmatched: 3. Germline CDR1 reads SGDLS; CDR2 reads YYNGEE. CDR3: CASSVGLAGATDTQYF. The DNA for the CDR3 is TGTGCCAGCAGCGTAGGGCTAGCGGGGGCCACAGATACGCAGTATTTT.

The sample holds many counts of this clonotype. The genes are TRBV7-9 and TRBJ2-1; TRBD2 agrees at 7 bases. CDR3 length equals 15 residues. Germline CDR1 SEHNR, CDR2 FQNEAQ (reference sequence). Trimming took 7 bases from V and 2 from J; bases not matched to a gene: 8. The CDR3 nucleotides are TGTGCCAGCACCTCGAGCGGGGCTACCTACAATGAGCAGTTCTTC. As protein: CASTSSGATYNEQFF. Supplemented by reference TRBV7-9 and TRBJ2-1, the full variable domain reads DTGVSQNPRHKITKRGQNVTFRCDPISEHNRLYWYRQTLGQGPEFLTYFQNEAQLEKSRLLSDRFSAERPKGSFSTLEIQRTEQGDSAMYLCASTSSGATYNEQFFGPGTRLTVL.

There are a few counts of this clonotype. The chain has TRBV7-2 and TRBJ2-3; 9 bases are shared with TRBD2. V lost 1 base to trimming and J lost 6 bases; unmatched junction nucleotides: 5. This CDR3 contains 15 residues. Looked up from germline, CDR1 is SGHTA and CDR2 is FQGNSA. CDR3 protein: CASSLGVAGADTQYF. The CDR3 DNA sequence: TGTGCCAGCAGCTTAGGAGTAGCGGGAGCCGATACGCAGTATTTT. The whole variable domain, filled in from reference TRBV7-2 and TRBJ2-3, reads GAGVSQSPSNKVTEKGKDVELRCDPISGHTALYWYRQSLGQGLEFLIYFQGNSAPDKSGLPSDRFSAERTGGSVSTLTIQRTQQEDSAVYLCASSLGVAGADTQYFGPGTRLTVL.

There are a few counts of this clonotype. V gene TRBV15 combines with J gene TRBJ2-7, with 8 bases aligning to TRBD1. The V gene end was trimmed by 5 bases and the J gene end by 6 bases; junction bases not matched to a gene: 9. The CDR3 totals 14 residues. Germline V gives CDR1 LNHNV, CDR2 YYDKDF (reference sequence). The CDR3 region is CATSPRGLPLEQYF. The CDR3, as DNA: TGTGCCACCAGCCCCAGGGGGCTCCCCCTCGAGCAGTACTTC. The full variable domain, with the rest looked up from reference TRBV15 and TRBJ2-7, is DAMVIQNPRYQVTQFGKPVTLSCSQTLNHNVMYWYQQKSSQAPKLLFHYYDKDFNNEADTPDNFQSRRPNTSFCFLDIRSPGLGDTAMYLCATSPRGLPLEQYFGPGTRLTVT.

The rearrangement uses TRBV5-1 and TRBJ1-3; no definite D call. There are 15 residues in the CDR3. The V end lost 0 bases, the J end lost 8 bases, and 15 bases lay between the germline ends. Germline V gene data show CDR1 as SGHRS and CDR2 as YFSETQ. CDR3 DNA: TGCGCCAGCAGCTTGGAAGGCGGTGGAGGCGACACCATATATTTT. It translates to CASSLEGGGGDTIYF. The variable domain in full, completed from reference TRBV5-1 and TRBJ1-3, reads KAGVTQTPRYLIKTRGQQVTLSCSPISGHRSVSWYQQTPGQGLQFLFEYFSETQRNKGNFPGRFSGRQFSNSRSEMNVSTLELGDSALYLCASSLEGGGGDTIYFGEGSWLTVV.

This clonotype was seen only a few times. V usage is TRBV4-2 and J usage is TRBJ2-3; TRBD2 aligns across 7 bases. The V gene's germline CDR1 is LGHNA and CDR2 YNFKEQ. J gave up 4 bases and V 1 base, and 8 bases lay outside the gene matches. The CDR3 loop spans 16 amino acids. The CDR3 DNA reads as TGTGCCAGCAGCCAAGCGACTAGCATCCCTTCAGATACGCAGTATTTT. Translated, it gives CASSQATSIPSDTQYF.

The sample holds a few counts of this clonotype. The chain joins TRBV10-2 to TRBJ2-2; TRBD1 aligns across 7 bases. The CDR3 loop spans 14 amino acids. The trim removed 9 bases at V and 4 bases at J, leaving 8 bases unmatched. In germline, CDR1 is WSHSY, CDR2 SAAADI. Written as DNA, the CDR3 is TGCGCCAGTAAACAACAGGGGAGCACCGGGGAGCTGTTTTTT. Its translation: CASKQQGSTGELFF.

This clonotype appeared a few times. This chain connects TRBV29-1 to TRBJ1-1; no reliable D call. The CDR3 runs to 13 residues. CDR1 and CDR2 (germline): SQVTM, ANQGSEA. V dropped 3 bases and J dropped 4 bases, with 12 bases sitting between them. CDR3 sequence reads: CSVERLKSTEAFF. CDR3 bases: TGCAGCGTTGAGAGACTAAAGAGCACTGAAGCTTTCTTT.

As for this clonotype: One end of the junction fails to match germline, which may point to a read error. The rearrangement uses TRBV6-1 and TRBJ2-3; no clear D. CDR3 length: 13 amino acids. Germline V CDR1 and CDR2: MNHNS, SASEGT. DNA of the CDR3: TGCGCCAGCACCGGACCAAGTTCGGATACGCAGTATTTT. It is translated as CASTGPSSDTQYF.

The genes are TRBV20-1 and TRBJ2-7; maybe TRBD2 (5 bases). The CDR3 covers 12 residues. Germline-derived CDR1 and CDR2 are DFQATT and SNEGSKA (reference sequence). V was trimmed by 0 bases and J by 7 bases, leaving 10 bases between them. The CDR3 DNA reads TGCAGTGCTAGAGATCTACGGGGAGAGCAGTACTTC. This gives the protein CSARDLRGEQYF.

This clonotype occurred many times. The chain links TRBV12-3 or TRBV12-4 to TRBJ2-2, with TRBD1 matching over 9 bases. CDR3 length equals 16 residues. With V trimmed by 2 bases and J by 2 bases, 3 bases remained unmatched. CDR3 protein: CASSLWTGANTGELFF. The CDR3, as DNA: TGTGCCAGCAGTTTATGGACAGGGGCAAACACCGGGGAGCTGTTTTTT.

This clonotype appeared many times. The CDR3 region has the DNA TGTGCCAGCAGCGTAGGTCGGCAGGGGATCTATGGCTACACCTTC. Amino acids: CASSVGRQGIYGYTF. The V and J genes are TRBV9 and TRBJ1-2; D might be TRBD1 (6 bases). The CDR3 has 15 amino acids. The V and J ends lost 0 bases and 4 bases respectively, with 13 bases between them. In germline, CDR1 is SGDLS, CDR2 YYNGEE.

This clonotype was observed many times. This sequence joins TRBV28 and TRBJ2-1; 9 bases are a match to TRBD2. Looked up from germline, CDR1 is MDHEN and CDR2 is SYDVKM. The CDR3 is 16 residues long. J was trimmed by 5 bases and V by 1 base; bases with no gene match: 6. The DNA of the CDR3 is TGTGCCAGCAGTTTATTGGCGGGAGGGCCCCACAATGAGCAGTTCTTC. It yields the protein CASSLLAGGPHNEQFF.

The chain couples TRBV5-1 to TRBJ1-2; D is unclear. The CDR3 runs to 16 residues. Germline CDR1 and CDR2: SGHRS and YFSETQ. Trimming stripped 2 bases from V and 0 bases from J, with 14 bases between. This chain's CDR3 is CASSFRALPTNYGYTF. Written as DNA, the CDR3 is TGCGCCAGCAGCTTCCGGGCCCTACCCACTAACTATGGCTACACCTTC.

V gene TRBV20-1 combines with J gene TRBJ2-3, with 8 bases matching TRBD1. CDR3 length: 16 residues. Germline CDR1 DFQATT, CDR2 SNEGSKA (reference sequence). Trimming cost V 4 bases and J 1 base; bases outside gene matches: 10. The CDR3 DNA reads TGCAGTGCTACCCCGCTAGACAGGGGCGGCACAGATACGCAGTATTTT. Encoded protein: CSATPLDRGGTDTQYF.

This sequence joins TRBV2 and TRBJ2-1; TRBD1 matches 9 bases. With V trimmed by 4 bases and J by 5 bases, 6 bases remained unmatched. CDR3 length: 15 amino acids. The germline gives CDR1 SNHLY, CDR2 FYNNEI. The CDR3 protein is CASSGTGAGDNEQFF. The CDR3 DNA is TGTGCCAGCAGTGGGACAGGGGCGGGGGACAATGAGCAGTTCTTC. Full variable domain (outside the CDR3, taken from reference TRBV2 and TRBJ2-1): EPEVTQTPSHQVTQMGQEVILRCVPISNHLYFYWYRQILGQKVEFLVSFYNNEISEKSEIFDDQFSVERPDGSNFTLKIRSTKLEDSAMYFCASSGTGAGDNEQFFGPGTRLTVL.

The table lists this clonotype with a few counts. An end of the junction does not agree with germline; a read error may underlie this. The chain recombines TRBV20-1 with TRBJ2-2; TRBD2 matches at 10 bases. The CDR3 runs 17 residues. Germline loops: CDR1 DFQATT, CDR2 SNEGSKA (reference sequence). The CDR3 sequence: CCARDFAAGGQTGELFF. The CDR3 DNA reads TGCTGTGCTAGAGATTTTGCAGCGGGAGGGCAGACCGGGGAGCTGTTTTTT.

This clonotype occurred a few times. V gene TRBV4-3 combines with J gene TRBJ2-1; unclear D gene. With 0 bases removed from V and 4 bases from J, the gap between germline ends came to 7 bases. The CDR3 contains 14 residues. CDR1 and CDR2 (germline): LGHNA, YSLEER. The CDR3 DNA reads TGCGCCAGCAGCCAAGAAGCCGGATACAATGAGCAGTTCTTC. It is translated as CASSQEAGYNEQFF.

This clonotype showed up just a few times. The V and J genes are TRBV19 and TRBJ1-2; 8 bases fit TRBD1. V was clipped by 5 bases and J by 4 bases; unmatched bases: 9. The CDR3 length is 15 residues. CDR1 is LNHDA and CDR2 is SQIVND in the germline V gene (reference sequence). Written as DNA, the CDR3 is TGTGCCAGTAGTCCCCTGGACAGGGAGGCCTATGGCTACACCTTC. Protein product: CASSPLDREAYGYTF. Full variable domain (remainder filled in from reference TRBV19 and TRBJ1-2): DGGITQSPKYLFRKEGQNVTLSCEQNLNHDAMYWYRQDPGQGLRLIYYSQIVNDFQKGDIAEGYSVSREKKESFPLTVTSAQKNPTAFYLCASSPLDREAYGYTFGSGTRLTVV.

This clonotype has ten or more counts. V and J are TRBV7-2 and TRBJ2-7; 10 bases are a match to TRBD1. With V trimmed by 1 base and J by 2 bases, 2 bases remained unmatched. The CDR3 is made up of 15 amino acids. The germline CDR1 and CDR2 sequences are SGHTA and FQGNSA. Written as DNA, the CDR3 is TGTGCCAGCAGCTTAGGGGACAGGGGCCCCTACGAGCAGTACTTC. This codes for CASSLGDRGPYEQYF.

The chain has TRBV5-1 and TRBJ2-3; 8 bases are shared with TRBD1. Germline assignment: CDR1 SGHRS and CDR2 YFSETQ. V was clipped by 4 bases and J by 4 bases; unmatched bases: 5. The CDR3 runs 14 residues. The CDR3 region has the DNA TGCGCCAGCAGCAGAAAACAGGGGGCAGATACGCAGTATTTT. As protein: CASSRKQGADTQYF.